A single TCR beta chain is shown here with its context. This record comes from a study of CD8 T cells in Susac syndrome. Across the whole study: At the time their blood was drawn, patients with Susac syndrome were either therapy-naive, on corticosteroids (with some of them also receiving intravenous immunoglobulin), or on intravenous immunoglobulin alone.

RNA in amounts of about 0.45 to 1 ug was reverse transcribed with random hexamers. TCRdb analysed the immunoSEQ multiplex PCR reads with MiXCR anew, one entry per CDR3 protein. The sample includes some 180,000 distinct CDR3 sequences, around 94% seen only once; the top ten take 0.099%. CD8+ and CD4+ T cells from blood underwent TCR beta sequencing, which was carried out in a high-throughput format. Diagnostic criteria for definite or probable disease, in their recently defined form, were met by the patients with Susac syndrome. Purification of the CD8+ and CD4+ T cells relied on negative isolation, and TEMRA cells underwent FACS enrichment. CDR1 and CDR2 (germline): SNHLY, FYNNEI. The CDR3 has 12 amino acids. V was pared by 1 base and J by 9 bases, with 9 bases between.

V is TRBV2 and J is TRBJ1-1, with D hard to call. The sample taken for sequencing was CD4+ T cells from PBMCs. The receptor comes from a human donor with Susac syndrome. CDR3 in DNA: TGTGCCAGCAGTGAAGAACCGGGGAAAGCTTTCTTT. Amino acid sequence: CASSEEPGKAFF.